The next 32 T cell receptor beta chains were all read from a single sample in a study of blood T cell repertoires in COVID-19. Measured with immunoSEQ multiplex PCR; TCRdb has only the in-frame clones, and not every one. Among roughly 350,000 clones listed, around 87% were seen once. Sequencing was carried out using peripheral blood. These receptors originate from a woman in her 30s with COVID-19, enrolled during active disease.

In its sample, this clone was seen once. The chain employs TRBV5-4 and TRBJ2-7; 8 bases fit TRBD2. V lost 0 bases to trimming and J lost 7 bases; unmatched junction nucleotides: 6. Germline V gene sequence: CDR1 SGHNT, CDR2 YYREEE (reference sequence). The CDR3 spans 14 residues. CDR3 sequence: CASSLAGRAGEQYF. The CDR3 coding sequence is TGTGCCAGCAGCTTGGCCGGGAGGGCGGGGGAGCAGTACTTC.

V and J are TRBV11-2 and TRBJ1-5; D gene uncertain. Germline CDR1 SGHAT, CDR2 FQNNGV. The CDR3 has 13 residues. V was cut by 5 bases and J by 3 bases, with 8 bases left in between. The CDR3, as DNA: TGTGCCAGCAGCGGTTCAGTCAATCAGCCCCAGCATTTT. Translation: CASSGSVNQPQHF.

This chain connects TRBV28 to TRBJ2-7; TRBD1 is a possible D gene (6 bases). V was clipped by 2 bases and J by 3 bases, with 20 bases between them. Germline V lookup: CDR1 MDHEN, CDR2 SYDVKM. CDR3 length: 17 residues. CDR3 residues: CASSLPRRGYSNYEQYF. In nucleotides, the CDR3 is TGTGCCAGCAGTTTACCTCGTAGGGGGTACTCCAACTACGAGCAGTACTTC.

The V gene is TRBV19, the J gene TRBJ1-2; 7 nucleotides align to TRBD1. The CDR3 is 15 residues long. Germline V gene lookup returns CDR1 LNHDA and CDR2 SQIVND (reference sequence). J gave up 1 base and V 4 bases, and 6 bases lay outside the gene matches. This CDR3 reads CASSSGTANNYGYTF. CDR3 DNA sequence: TGTGCCAGTAGTAGCGGGACAGCGAATAACTATGGCTACACCTTC. Drawing the rest from reference TRBV19 and TRBJ1-2, the complete variable domain is DGGITQSPKYLFRKEGQNVTLSCEQNLNHDAMYWYRQDPGQGLRLIYYSQIVNDFQKGDIAEGYSVSREKKESFPLTVTSAQKNPTAFYLCASSSGTANNYGYTFGSGTRLTVV.

This clone appeared once. Other DNA sequences in this specimen translate into the identical CDR3. This chain connects TRBV18 to TRBJ2-5; D might be TRBD1 (6 bases). Germline CDR1 reads KGHSH; CDR2 reads LQKENI. With 2 bases removed from V and 1 base from J, the gap between germline ends came to 8 bases. The CDR3 consists of 14 residues. The CDR3 sequence: CASSPGRGQETQYF. Written as DNA, the CDR3 is TGTGCCAGCTCACCAGGCAGGGGCCAAGAGACCCAGTACTTC.

The chain combines TRBV2 with TRBJ1-6; TRBD1 aligns across 7 bases. Losses at the gene ends were 5 bases for V and 14 bases for J; bases not matched to a gene: 15. Germline V lookup: CDR1 SNHLY, CDR2 FYNNEI. The CDR3 runs 15 residues. CDR3 in amino acids: CASSLRQGYKGALHF. DNA of the CDR3: TGTGCCAGCAGTCTCAGACAGGGATACAAGGGGGCCCTCCACTTT. Full variable domain (missing parts from reference TRBV2 and TRBJ1-6): EPEVTQTPSHQVTQMGQEVILRCVPISNHLYFYWYRQILGQKVEFLVSFYNNEISEKSEIFDDQFSVERPDGSNFTLKIRSTKLEDSAMYFCASSLRQGYKGALHFGNGTRLTVT.

The chain couples TRBV15 to TRBJ1-2; possible D gene TRBD1, 5 bases. Germline loops: CDR1 LNHNV, CDR2 YYDKDF (reference sequence). The CDR3 totals 15 residues. V lost 0 bases and J lost 6, with 14 bases in between. The CDR3 reads CATSRDRGTPDGYTF. The CDR3 DNA reads TGTGCCACCAGCAGAGATCGCGGGACCCCGGATGGCTACACCTTC.

The chain joins TRBV10-1 to TRBJ1-1, with 7 nucleotides matching TRBD1. This CDR3 contains 14 residues. V shed 5 bases and J 1 base; nucleotides not matched to a gene: 4. In germline, CDR1 is WNHNN, CDR2 SYGVQD (reference sequence). The CDR3 here is CASSTGVGNTEAFF. The CDR3 DNA sequence: TGCGCCAGCAGTACAGGGGTGGGGAACACTGAAGCTTTCTTT.

Notes on this clone: In the same sample, other DNA sequences code for this CDR3. The chain is built from TRBV7-8 and TRBJ1-2; 7 nucleotides agree with TRBD1. CDR3 length: 12 amino acids. Germline lookup yields CDR1 SGHVS and CDR2 FQNEAQ. V was clipped by 0 bases and J by 8 bases; unmatched bases: 0. CDR3 sequence (DNA): TGTGCCAGCAGCTTAGCAGGGGGCGGCTACACCTTC. Protein: CASSLAGGGYTF.

In regard to this clone: A read error may account for a junction end that differs from germline. V is TRBV7-9 and J is TRBJ1-4, with 7 bases fitting TRBD1. From germline, CDR1 is SEHNR and CDR2 FQNEAQ (reference sequence). This CDR3 has 15 residues. CDR3 sequence: CASNREQGINEELFF. The CDR3 nucleotides read TGTGCCAGCAATCGAGAACAGGGGATTAATGAAGAACTGTTTTTT.

The V gene is TRBV10-3, the J gene TRBJ2-5; TRBD1 aligns across 8 bases. The germline V gene encodes CDR1 ENHRY and CDR2 SYGVKD. After removal of 10 bases from V and 1 base from J, the junction contained 11 bases not matched to a gene. This CDR3 contains 15 residues. The CDR3 DNA is TGTGCCACCTCTTCGAGACAGGGGCCCCAAGAGACCCAGTACTTC. The encoded protein is CATSSRQGPQETQYF.

This chain uses TRBV5-1 with TRBJ2-1; 8 bases align to TRBD1. The length of the CDR3 is 15 residues. Germline loops: CDR1 SGHRS, CDR2 YFSETQ. The V and J ends lost 5 bases and 2 bases, in that order; junction bases with no gene match: 6. This chain's CDR3 is CASRGDRGPYNEQFF. In nucleotides, the CDR3 is TGCGCCAGCAGAGGCGACAGGGGACCCTACAATGAGCAGTTCTTC.

The chain carries TRBV10-1 and TRBJ2-5; 8 bases fit TRBD1. With 5 bases clipped from V and 5 bases from J, the junction kept 4 bases outside the gene matches. The CDR3 spans 13 residues. Germline values: CDR1 WNHNN, CDR2 SYGVQD (reference sequence). The CDR3 bases are TGCGCCAGCAGTAAGACAGGGGACGAGACCCAGTACTTC. It codes for CASSKTGDETQYF.

This chain uses TRBV4-1 with TRBJ1-5; D not resolved. Germline V gene sequence: CDR1 MGHRA, CDR2 YSYEKL. V dropped 1 base and J dropped 3 bases, with 10 bases sitting between them. The CDR3 covers 15 residues. The CDR3 region has the DNA TGCGCCAGCAGCCAAGGGCGGTTTATCAATCAGCCCCAGCATTTT. The encoded protein is CASSQGRFINQPQHF.

The chain is built from TRBV28 and TRBJ2-7, with 8 bases identical to TRBD1. From germline, CDR1 is MDHEN and CDR2 SYDVKM. The CDR3 is made up of 13 amino acids. The junction had 9 bases not matched to a gene; V was cut back by 5 bases and J by 9 bases. The CDR3 DNA follows: TGTGCCAGCAGTAGTTATCAGGGGGCGGTGCAGTACTTC. Its translation: CASSSYQGAVQYF.

This clone was counted between two and nine times. The rearrangement links TRBV6-5 to TRBJ1-2; no clear D. V was shortened by 6 bases and J by 4 bases, with 15 bases between the two germline ends. CDR3 length equals 14 residues. Germline V gene data show CDR1 as MNHEY and CDR2 as SVGAGI. The CDR3 region has the DNA TGTGCCAGCAGAGGGAGAGGCCCCTCCTATGGCTACACCTTC. This gives the protein CASRGRGPSYGYTF.

The chain links TRBV28 to TRBJ2-2; a possible D gene is TRBD1 (8 bases). Between the trimmed V and J ends, which lost 4 bases and 5 bases, there was a span of 35 bases. CDR1 and CDR2 from the germline V gene are MDHEN and SYDVKM. The CDR3 loop spans 22 amino acids. The CDR3 bases are TGTGCCAGCAGTTATGCCATAGTTCCGAGGACAGGGAGGGCTAGCTGGACCGGGGAGCTGTTTTTT. Protein: CASSYAIVPRTGRASWTGELFF. Filled out from reference TRBV28 and TRBJ2-2, the complete variable domain reads DVKVTQSSRYLVKRTGEKVFLECVQDMDHENMFWYRQDPGLGLRLIYFSYDVKMKEKGDIPEGYSVSREKKERFSLILESASTNQTSMYLCASSYAIVPRTGRASWTGELFFGEGSRLTVL.

V is TRBV19 and J is TRBJ2-7; 7 bases line up with TRBD1. Looked up from germline, CDR1 is LNHDA and CDR2 is SQIVND (reference sequence). This CDR3 has 14 residues. V gave up 6 bases and J gave up 0 bases; unmatched junction bases: 5. The CDR3 loop is CASRLDRSSYEQYF. CDR3 sequence (DNA): TGTGCCAGTAGGTTGGACAGGAGCTCCTACGAGCAGTACTTC.

The V and J genes are TRBV28 and TRBJ1-1; D gene unclear. The V gene's germline CDR1 is MDHEN and CDR2 SYDVKM. This CDR3 spans 12 amino acids. V was shortened by 7 bases and J by 2 bases, with 8 bases between the two germline ends. CDR3 amino acids: CASTPGNTEAFF. In DNA form, the CDR3 reads TGTGCCAGCACCCCAGGCAACACTGAAGCTTTCTTT.

The chain carries TRBV28 and TRBJ2-3, with unresolved D. This CDR3 spans 11 amino acids. Trimming left V 4 bases short and J 10 bases short, with 9 bases between. Germline CDR1 reads MDHEN; CDR2 reads SYDVKM. This CDR3 reads CASSSSLAQYF. CDR3 DNA sequence: TGTGCCAGCAGTTCTTCACTGGCGCAGTATTTT.

The chain combines TRBV30 with TRBJ1-2; D remains ambiguous. V was cut by 2 bases and J by 7 bases, with 11 bases left in between. The CDR3 totals 12 residues. The germline V gene has CDR1 GTSNPN and CDR2 SVGIG (reference sequence). The DNA of the CDR3 is TGTGCCTGGAGTTATTTCCGGGGTGGCTACACCTTC. Translated: CAWSYFRGGYTF. The variable domain in full, completed from reference TRBV30 and TRBJ1-2, reads SQTIHQWPATLVQPVGSPLSLECTVEGTSNPNLYWYRQAAGRGLQLLFYSVGIGQISSEVPQNLSASRPQDRQFILSSKKLLLSDSGFYLCAWSYFRGGYTFGSGTRLTVV.

The chain employs TRBV30 and TRBJ2-6; perhaps TRBD1 as D (6 bases). The ends were cut back, 4 bases at V and 4 bases at J, with 17 bases in the middle. This CDR3 is 16 amino acids long. Germline CDR1 GTSNPN, CDR2 SVGIG (reference sequence). In DNA form, the CDR3 reads TGTGCCTGGACCCAAGTGCGACAGGCCGGGGCCAACGTCCTGACTTTC. Amino acid sequence: CAWTQVRQAGANVLTF.

The rearrangement joins TRBV7-9 to TRBJ2-5, with a weak D call TRBD2 (6 bases). There are 14 residues in the CDR3. The V end lost 5 bases, the J end lost 5 bases, and 15 bases lay between the germline ends. The germline CDR1 and CDR2 sequences are SEHNR and FQNEAQ (reference sequence). CDR3: CASSVLDYPETQYF. The CDR3 region has the DNA TGTGCCAGCAGCGTATTGGACTACCCGGAGACCCAGTACTTC.

The chain uses TRBV9 and TRBJ1-2, with D possibly matching TRBD1 (5 bases). Germline loops: CDR1 SGDLS, CDR2 YYNGEE. The CDR3 sequence is 14 residues long. With 0 bases removed from V and 6 bases from J, the gap between germline ends came to 12 bases. CDR3 DNA: TGTGCCAGCAGCGTAGGTAGGGGTTTGGATGGCTACACCTTC. It is translated as CASSVGRGLDGYTF.

The chain carries TRBV28 and TRBJ1-6, with D unresolved. V was clipped by 6 bases and J by 6 bases, with 15 bases between them. CDR1 is MDHEN and CDR2 is SYDVKM in the germline V gene. The CDR3 is made up of 15 amino acids. The CDR3: CASSFTVGGNSPLHF. The CDR3 bases are TGTGCCAGCAGCTTTACCGTCGGAGGTAATTCACCCCTCCACTTT.

J is TRBJ2-3 and V is TRBV29-1; D remains unclear. The CDR3 covers 15 residues. Trimming cost V 2 bases and J 2 bases, with 14 bases left between them. Per germline, CDR1 SQVTM and CDR2 ANQGSEA. The CDR3 DNA follows: TGCAGCGTTGAACCTATAGAGTCTGACACAGATACGCAGTATTTT. Residues: CSVEPIESDTDTQYF.

This clone was recorded once. V is TRBV18 and J is TRBJ2-5, with 8 bases identical to TRBD2. Germline CDR1 reads KGHSH; CDR2 reads LQKENI. The CDR3 loop spans 16 amino acids. V was pared by 3 bases and J by 2 bases, with 8 bases of the junction left unmatched. CDR3 residues: CASSPSVSGTQETQYF. CDR3 coding DNA: TGTGCCAGCTCACCGTCGGTTAGCGGGACACAAGAGACCCAGTACTTC.

This clone is a singleton in its sample. The rearrangement uses TRBV5-1 and TRBJ1-2; possible D gene TRBD1, 6 bases. The CDR3 spans 15 residues. Germline V CDR1 and CDR2: SGHRS, YFSETQ. V was trimmed by 0 bases and J by 4 bases, leaving 13 bases between them. CDR3 sequence: CASSLDPGAGYGYTF. The CDR3 region has the DNA TGCGCCAGCAGCTTGGATCCAGGGGCGGGCTATGGCTACACCTTC.

This chain links TRBV28 with TRBJ2-3; tentative D call: TRBD2 (6 bases). The CDR3 is 16 residues long. Germline CDR1 and CDR2: MDHEN and SYDVKM. Trimming cost V 3 bases and J 4 bases, with 17 bases left between them. The CDR3 is CASSLSTGTPPDTQYF. The CDR3 DNA reads TGTGCCAGCAGTTTGTCAACCGGGACTCCGCCAGATACGCAGTATTTT. The whole variable domain, remainder taken from reference TRBV28 and TRBJ2-3, is DVKVTQSSRYLVKRTGEKVFLECVQDMDHENMFWYRQDPGLGLRLIYFSYDVKMKEKGDIPEGYSVSREKKERFSLILESASTNQTSMYLCASSLSTGTPPDTQYFGPGTRLTVL.

The chain links TRBV10-1 to TRBJ2-1, with 15 nucleotides matching TRBD2. This CDR3 spans 16 amino acids. CDR1 and CDR2 from the germline V gene are WNHNN and SYGVQD (reference sequence). V dropped 6 bases and J dropped 4; count of bases not matched to a gene: 4. CDR3 in amino acids: CASRGTSGRTYNEQFF. CDR3 coding DNA: TGCGCCAGCAGGGGGACTAGCGGGAGGACTTACAATGAGCAGTTCTTC.

The DNA of the CDR3 is TGTGCCAGCAGCCTACGCAGCGGGAGGATTAACGAGCAGTACTTC. Translated, it gives CASSLRSGRINEQYF. The J gene is TRBJ2-7, the V gene TRBV3-1 (or the pseudogene TRBV3-2); 9 bases are a match to TRBD2. V shed 4 bases and J 5 bases; nucleotides not matched to a gene: 9. Germline V gives CDR1 LGHDT, CDR2 YNNKEL (reference sequence). The CDR3 covers 15 residues.

This clone has just a few counts. This chain connects TRBV10-1 to TRBJ2-3; perhaps TRBD1 as D (6 bases). Trimming shortened V by 6 bases and J by 6 bases, and 7 bases separated the two germline ends. The length of the CDR3 is 11 residues. Germline-derived CDR1 and CDR2 are WNHNN and SYGVQD (reference sequence). The CDR3 DNA is TGCGCCAGCAGGAGGGGGGATACGCAGTATTTT. Protein sequence: CASRRGDTQYF.